This T cell receptor (beta chain) was found in a study of T cell responses to AZD1222 COVID-19 vaccine. Libraries were prepared by immunoSEQ multiplex PCR; TCRdb keeps only in-frame clonotypes and omits some of them. This table holds about 120,000 clones, roughly 92% found once. This CDR3 comprises 14 residues. CDR1 is MNHEY and CDR2 is SMNVEV in the germline V gene (reference sequence). With 5 bases removed from V and 5 bases from J, the gap between germline ends came to 12 bases. The source was peripheral blood, collected 28 days after the second AZD1222 dose. The chain joins TRBV27 to TRBJ2-2; tentatively, D is TRBD2 (6 bases). The TCR was taken from an adult who received the AZD1222 COVID-19 vaccine. CDR3 bases: TGTGCCAGCAGTGTCGGTGGGAGGACCGGGGAGCTGTTTTTT. Translated: CASSVGGRTGELFF.